This entry lists 27 T cell receptor beta chains sequenced from one sample in a study of cytomegalovirus exposure and HLA in healthy donors. PCR was performed using 60 Vbeta and 13 Jbeta primers. Only in-frame clones appear in the TCRdb table, and some are missing; sequencing was by immunoSEQ multiplex PCR. Of fewer than 140,000 clones in the sample, 65% to 90% were seen once. Material: PBMCs. The origin of the receptors is a man in his fifties in good health and CMV-seronegative.

V gene TRBV5-4 combines with J gene TRBJ1-1, with no clear D. The CDR3 consists of 14 residues. Trimming removed 5 bases from V and 1 base from J, with 12 bases in between. Germline V gives CDR1 SGHNT, CDR2 YYREEE (reference sequence). CDR3 loop: CASSPRRGNTEAFF. The CDR3 nucleotides read TGTGCCAGCAGTCCACGACGGGGGAACACTGAAGCTTTCTTT.

V and J are TRBV28 and TRBJ1-3, with D unclear. Germline V CDR1 and CDR2: MDHEN, SYDVKM. V was cut by 5 bases and J by 3 bases, with 14 bases left in between. The CDR3 totals 15 residues. Here the CDR3 DNA reads TGTGCCAGCAGTACAGCGGGCGCCGGTGGAAACACCATATATTTT. Its translation is CASSTAGAGGNTIYF.

Details on this clone: A read error may account for a junction end that differs from germline. The V and J genes are TRBV5-4 and TRBJ2-3, with 8 nucleotides matching TRBD1. The CDR3 totals 16 residues. The germline gives CDR1 SGHNT, CDR2 YYREEE (reference sequence). CDR3 in amino acids: CASALENAGGTDTQYF. The CDR3, as DNA: TGTGCCAGCGCCTTGGAGAATGCAGGGGGCACCGATACGCAGTATTTT.

The chain joins TRBV29-1 to TRBJ1-2; TRBD1 matches 8 bases. The germline CDR1 and CDR2 sequences are SQVTM and ANQGSEA. J lost 0 bases, V lost 6 bases, and 6 bases had no gene match. This CDR3 has 14 residues. CDR3 nucleotide sequence: TGCAGCGTACAGGGGGGATTCCCTAACTATGGCTACACCTTC. This translates into CSVQGGFPNYGYTF.

This chain uses TRBV18 with TRBJ2-1, with 7 bases lining up with TRBD2. Trimming at V came to 3 bases and at J to 5 bases, leaving 4 bases not matched to a gene. This CDR3 spans 14 amino acids. The germline V gene has CDR1 KGHSH and CDR2 LQKENI. CDR3 loop: CASSPGLVNNEQFF. CDR3 coding DNA: TGTGCCAGCTCACCTGGACTAGTCAACAATGAGCAGTTCTTC.

CDR3 sequence: CASSLAGPTEIAQYF. In DNA, the CDR3 is TGCGCCAGCAGCTTGGCTGGGCCGACAGAAATAGCCCAGTACTTC. The V and J genes are TRBV5-1 and TRBJ2-5; the D gene is possibly TRBD1 (5 bases). CDR3 size: 15 residues. Per germline, CDR1 SGHRS and CDR2 YFSETQ. With 0 bases removed from V and 9 bases from J, the gap between germline ends came to 18 bases.

The chain combines TRBV27 with TRBJ2-3, with D perhaps matching TRBD1 (6 bases). Germline CDR1 and CDR2: MNHEY and SMNVEV (reference sequence). The V and J ends lost 3 bases and 4 bases respectively, with 14 bases between them. This CDR3 comprises 15 residues. In DNA, the CDR3 is TGTGCCAGCAGTTTGGGGGACACGTCCGCAGATACGCAGTATTTT. This encodes CASSLGDTSADTQYF.

V usage is TRBV11-2 and J usage is TRBJ2-1; TRBD2 agrees at 7 bases. This CDR3 contains 15 residues. The V segment lost 4 bases and the J segment 0 bases; nucleotides outside the gene matches: 3. The germline CDR1 and CDR2 sequences are SGHAT and FQNNGV. As DNA, the CDR3 is TGTGCCAGCAGCTCACCGGGGGGCTCCTACAATGAGCAGTTCTTC. This sequence encodes CASSSPGGSYNEQFF.

This clone was recorded a few times. This chain uses TRBV6-7 with TRBJ2-2; maybe TRBD1 (6 bases). TRBV6-7 counts as an open reading frame of uncertain function. The germline V and J ends were trimmed by 7 bases and 3 bases, with 15 bases remaining between them. This CDR3 is built from 15 residues. The CDR3 DNA follows: TGTGCCAGCATAGACAGGAGCCAGGACACCGGGGAGCTGTTTTTT. Amino acids: CASIDRSQDTGELFF.

This chain uses TRBV10-3 with TRBJ2-5; 14 nucleotides match TRBD2. Trimming took 4 bases from V and 1 from J; bases not matched to a gene: 5. The CDR3 extends over 17 amino acids. In germline, CDR1 is ENHRY, CDR2 SYGVKD. CDR3 sequence (DNA): TGTGCCATCAGTGGCGGACTAGCGGGGGGTGGCCAAGAGACCCAGTACTTC. Translating it yields CAISGGLAGGGQETQYF.

The rearrangement uses TRBV7-8 and TRBJ1-1; TRBD1 matches at 10 bases. Germline V gene lookup returns CDR1 SGHVS and CDR2 FQNEAQ. The CDR3 spans 15 residues. With V trimmed by 4 bases and J by 6 bases, 8 bases remained unmatched. The CDR3 DNA reads TGTGCCAGCAGCTGGGACAGGGGATCAAAGTCTGAAGCTTTCTTT. This encodes CASSWDRGSKSEAFF.

This clone was detected only a few times. This chain links TRBV7-6 with TRBJ2-2; 8 nucleotides line up with TRBD1. J gave up 7 bases and V 6 bases, and 13 bases lay outside the gene matches. The CDR3 runs to 16 residues. Per the germline V gene, CDR1 is SGHVS and CDR2 is FNYEAQ. CDR3 coding DNA: TGTGCCAGCAGACGACCGGGACAGGCTGAGGGCGGGGAGCTGTTTTTT. Protein: CASRRPGQAEGGELFF.

This clone turned up a few times. CDR3 protein: CAISESVSNEQFF. CDR3 nucleotides: TGTGCCATCAGTGAGTCCGTATCGAATGAGCAGTTCTTC. This chain uses TRBV10-3 with TRBJ2-1, with unresolved D. Germline V CDR1 and CDR2: ENHRY, SYGVKD. The CDR3 has 13 amino acids. V was pared by 0 bases and J by 7 bases, with 7 bases between.

The chain couples TRBV4-2 to TRBJ2-1, with TRBD1 as a possible D gene (6 bases). V lost 0 bases and J lost 1, with 10 bases in between. The CDR3 has 16 residues. The germline CDR1 and CDR2 sequences are LGHNA and YNFKEQ. As DNA, the CDR3 is TGTGCCAGCAGCCAAGAGGGGGCTCTATCCTACAATGAGCAGTTCTTC. Translating gives CASSQEGALSYNEQFF.

The chain has TRBV18 and TRBJ1-6; no definite D call. CDR3 length: 15 amino acids. V lost 0 bases and J 5 bases, leaving 8 bases between the germline ends. Germline loops: CDR1 KGHSH, CDR2 LQKENI. The CDR3 coding sequence is TGTGCCAGCTCACCACCGTACGGGAATAATTCACCCCTCCACTTT. Translation gives CASSPPYGNNSPLHF.

The gene calls are TRBV7-9 and TRBJ1-3, with TRBD1 matching 7 bases. V lost 7 bases and J lost 2; bases outside the gene matches: 14. The CDR3 runs 17 residues. CDR1 SEHNR and CDR2 FQNEAQ come from the germline V gene (reference sequence). The CDR3 region is CASTSDRETLAGNTIYF. The CDR3 bases are TGTGCCAGCACCAGTGACAGGGAAACCTTGGCTGGAAACACCATATATTTT.

The chain carries TRBV5-1 and TRBJ1-4; 10 bases match TRBD1. The CDR3 totals 15 residues. Germline assignment: CDR1 SGHRS and CDR2 YFSETQ. The J segment lost 7 bases and the V segment lost 4 bases, leaving 7 bases of the junction unmatched. The CDR3 DNA is TGCGCCAGCAGCCCCGGACAGGGGGTACTTGAAAAACTGTTTTTT. Encoded protein: CASSPGQGVLEKLFF.

The chain is built from TRBV11-2 and TRBJ2-1; 7 bases fit TRBD2. CDR3 length: 15 amino acids. Trimming removed 5 bases from V and 3 bases from J; junction bases left unmatched: 7. Germline V gives CDR1 SGHAT, CDR2 FQNNGV. The CDR3 protein is CASSLQGGSYNEQFF. The CDR3, as DNA: TGTGCCAGCAGCCTGCAGGGAGGGAGCTACAATGAGCAGTTCTTC.

The V and J genes are TRBV5-8 and TRBJ1-2, with 9 positions matching TRBD1. With V trimmed by 4 bases and J by 10 bases, 8 bases remained unmatched. Per the germline V gene, CDR1 is SGHTS and CDR2 is YDEGEE. The CDR3 spans 13 residues. The CDR3 protein is CASSPGGTGNYTF. DNA for the CDR3: TGTGCCAGCAGCCCCGGTGGGACAGGGAACTACACCTTC.

Only a few counts were recorded for this clone. The CDR3 loop reads CASSPVEGQGTGELFF. DNA of the CDR3: TGCGCCAGCAGCCCCGTCGAGGGACAGGGGACCGGGGAGCTGTTTTTT. The chain has TRBV5-1 and TRBJ2-2; TRBD1 agrees at 10 bases. The J segment lost 5 bases and the V segment lost 4 bases, leaving 8 bases of the junction unmatched. CDR3 length: 16 amino acids. Germline-derived CDR1 and CDR2 are SGHRS and YFSETQ. Looking up the rest from reference TRBV5-1 and TRBJ2-2 gives the full variable domain: KAGVTQTPRYLIKTRGQQVTLSCSPISGHRSVSWYQQTPGQGLQFLFEYFSETQRNKGNFPGRFSGRQFSNSRSEMNVSTLELGDSALYLCASSPVEGQGTGELFFGEGSRLTVL.

Comments on this clone: Distinct nucleotide sequences in the sample also encode this CDR3. The J gene is TRBJ1-2, the V gene TRBV6-5, with D perhaps matching TRBD1 (5 bases). The CDR3 length is 15 residues. In germline, CDR1 is MNHEY, CDR2 SVGAGI. The V end lost 6 bases, the J end lost 9 bases, and 23 bases lay between the germline ends. The CDR3: CASRTRTGGLLSYTF. In DNA, the CDR3 is TGTGCCAGCAGAACGCGAACGGGGGGACTCTTAAGCTACACCTTC.

The chain combines TRBV11-2 with TRBJ1-6; D might be TRBD1 (5 bases). Trimming stripped 5 bases from V and 9 bases from J, with 17 bases between. Germline V CDR1 and CDR2: SGHAT, FQNNGV. The CDR3 covers 15 residues. The CDR3 region is CASSQGASWGSPLHF. The CDR3 DNA reads as TGTGCCAGCAGCCAAGGGGCTTCTTGGGGTTCACCCCTCCACTTT. The full variable domain, completed using reference TRBV11-2 and TRBJ1-6, is EAGVAQSPRYKIIEKRQSVAFWCNPISGHATLYWYQQILGQGPKLLIQFQNNGVVDDSQLPKDRFSAERLKGVDSTLKIQPAKLEDSAVYLCASSQGASWGSPLHFGNGTRLTVT.

The chain employs TRBV2 and TRBJ2-2, with 10 nucleotides matching TRBD2. Germline CDR1 and CDR2: SNHLY and FYNNEI. The CDR3 loop spans 16 amino acids. The V and J ends lost 5 bases and 5 bases, in that order; junction bases with no gene match: 8. CDR3 DNA sequence: TGTGCCAGCAGTCGCGAGACTAGCGGGTTTACCGGGGAGCTGTTTTTT. It yields the protein CASSRETSGFTGELFF.

The chain combines TRBV14 with TRBJ1-4, with D hard to call. The V gene lost 0 bases and the J gene lost 4 bases, with 12 bases spanning the gap. Looked up from germline, CDR1 is SGHDN and CDR2 is FVKESK. This CDR3 is built from 16 residues. The CDR3 protein is CASSQEVTQFNEKLFF. The CDR3 region has the DNA TGTGCCAGCAGCCAAGAGGTGACACAGTTTAATGAAAAACTGTTTTTT. Filled out from reference TRBV14 and TRBJ1-4, the complete variable domain reads EAGVTQFPSHSVIEKGQTVTLRCDPISGHDNLYWYRRVMGKEIKFLLHFVKESKQDESGMPNNRFLAERTGGTYSTLKVQPAELEDSGVYFCASSQEVTQFNEKLFFGSGTQLSVL.

The rearrangement joins TRBV29-1 to TRBJ1-3; D may be TRBD1 (5 bases). Germline V gene data show CDR1 as SQVTM and CDR2 as ANQGSEA. The CDR3 sequence is 13 residues long. Trimming removed 3 bases at V and 7 bases at J, with 13 bases between. CDR3 sequence: CSVEIRASNTIYF. As DNA, the CDR3 is TGCAGCGTTGAGATCAGGGCGTCGAACACCATATATTTT.

The chain combines TRBV5-1 with TRBJ2-2, with D tentatively TRBD1 (5 bases). Germline CDR1 and CDR2: SGHRS and YFSETQ. V lost 5 bases and J 6 bases, leaving 23 bases between the germline ends. This CDR3 comprises 17 residues. The CDR3 sequence is CASSSIPQGQGAGELFF. For the CDR3, the DNA is TGCGCCAGCAGTTCCATTCCGCAGGGCCAAGGGGCCGGGGAGCTGTTTTTT.

The CDR3 region is CASSPEGRGAIYEQYF. Here the CDR3 DNA reads TGTGCCAGCAGCCCCGAAGGGAGGGGTGCCATCTACGAGCAGTACTTC. The chain has TRBV7-6 and TRBJ2-7; 7 bases align to TRBD2. The CDR3 extends over 16 amino acids. CDR1 is SGHVS and CDR2 is FNYEAQ in the germline V gene. Trimming cost V 5 bases and J 3 bases; bases outside gene matches: 13.